This T cell receptor beta chain emerged from a study of OX40 agonist ivuxolimab in advanced cancers. Study-wide background: Prior therapy, whether anti-PD-1, anti-PD-L1 or anti-CTLA-4, was allowed, and approximately 40% had some. Partial responses were seen in three patients, one with hepatocellular carcinoma and two with cutaneous melanoma. Study-level points and caveats: In CD8+ T cells, expanded clones were on average more numerous than in CD4+.

Profiling relied on immunoSEQ multiplex PCR, and the TCRdb table lists in-frame clones only, not all of them. Of some 30,000 clones in the sample, around 90% were seen once. About this clone: Its antigen is not known.

A history of autoimmune disease or systemic immunosuppression excluded patients. There are 13 residues in the CDR3. CDR1 and CDR2 (germline): MGHRA, YSYEKL. V lost 10 bases, J lost 1 base, and 4 bases stayed unmatched. The sequences come from CD4+ or CD8+ T cells sorted from blood, collected in a trial of the OX40 agonist ivuxolimab. The chain couples TRBV4-1 to TRBJ2-3, with 8 bases fitting TRBD2. This sequence originates from an adult with an advanced solid tumor such as melanoma, head and neck, liver or kidney cancer. CDR3 in amino acids: CATNSGGTDTQYF. The DNA for the CDR3 is TGCGCCACAAATAGCGGGGGCACAGATACGCAGTATTTT.